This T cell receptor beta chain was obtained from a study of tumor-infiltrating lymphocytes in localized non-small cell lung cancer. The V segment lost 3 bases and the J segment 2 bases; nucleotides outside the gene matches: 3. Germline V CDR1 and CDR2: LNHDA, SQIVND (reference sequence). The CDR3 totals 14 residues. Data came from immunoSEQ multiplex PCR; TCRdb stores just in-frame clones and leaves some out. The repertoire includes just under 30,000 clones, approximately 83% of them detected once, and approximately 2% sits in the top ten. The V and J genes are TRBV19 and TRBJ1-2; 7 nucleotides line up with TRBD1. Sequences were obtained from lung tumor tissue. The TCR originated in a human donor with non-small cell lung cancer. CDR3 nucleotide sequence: TGTGCCAGTAGTATCTCCAGGGGGAACTATGGCTACACCTTC. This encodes CASSISRGNYGYTF.